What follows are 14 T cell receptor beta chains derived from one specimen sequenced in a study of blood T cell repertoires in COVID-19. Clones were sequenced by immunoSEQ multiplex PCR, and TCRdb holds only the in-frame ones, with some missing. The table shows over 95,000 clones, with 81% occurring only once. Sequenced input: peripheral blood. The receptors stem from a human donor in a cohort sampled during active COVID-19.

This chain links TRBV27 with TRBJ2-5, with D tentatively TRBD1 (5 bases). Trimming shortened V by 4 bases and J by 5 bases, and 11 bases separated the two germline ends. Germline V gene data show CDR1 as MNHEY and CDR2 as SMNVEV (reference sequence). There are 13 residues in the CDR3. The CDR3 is CASSSLTDETQYF. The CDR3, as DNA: TGTGCCAGCAGTTCATTGACAGACGAGACCCAGTACTTC.

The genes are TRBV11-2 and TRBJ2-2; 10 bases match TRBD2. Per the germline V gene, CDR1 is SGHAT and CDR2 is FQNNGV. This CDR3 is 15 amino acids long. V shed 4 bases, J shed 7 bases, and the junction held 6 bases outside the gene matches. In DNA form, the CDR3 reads TGTGCCAGCAGCTCAGCGGGGGGGCCGGTCGGGGAGCTGTTTTTT. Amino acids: CASSSAGGPVGELFF. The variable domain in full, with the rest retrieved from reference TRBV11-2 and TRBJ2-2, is EAGVAQSPRYKIIEKRQSVAFWCNPISGHATLYWYQQILGQGPKLLIQFQNNGVVDDSQLPKDRFSAERLKGVDSTLKIQPAKLEDSAVYLCASSSAGGPVGELFFGEGSRLTVL.

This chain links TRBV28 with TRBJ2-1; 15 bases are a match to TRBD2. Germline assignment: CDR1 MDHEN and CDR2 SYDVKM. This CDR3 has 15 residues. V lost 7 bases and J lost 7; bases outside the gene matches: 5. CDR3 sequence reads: CASTTGTSGRNEQFF. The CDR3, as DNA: TGTGCCAGCACCACCGGGACTAGCGGGAGGAATGAGCAGTTCTTC.

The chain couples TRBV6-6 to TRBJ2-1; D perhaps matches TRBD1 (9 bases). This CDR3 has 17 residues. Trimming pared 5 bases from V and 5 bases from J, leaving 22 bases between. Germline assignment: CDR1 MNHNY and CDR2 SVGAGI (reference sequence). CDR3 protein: CASSLSGGDRVHNEQFF. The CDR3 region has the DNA TGTGCCAGCAGTCTATCCGGGGGGGACAGGGTCCACAATGAGCAGTTCTTC.

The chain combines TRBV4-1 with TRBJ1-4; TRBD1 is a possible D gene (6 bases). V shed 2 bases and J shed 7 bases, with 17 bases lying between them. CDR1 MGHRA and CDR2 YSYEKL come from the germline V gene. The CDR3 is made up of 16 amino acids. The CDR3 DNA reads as TGCGCCAGCAGCCAACCAAAGACAGGAATGCTTGAAAAACTGTTTTTT. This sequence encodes CASSQPKTGMLEKLFF.

In DNA form, the CDR3 reads TGTGCCAGCAGCGTAGGGCCGGGCACTGAAGCTTTCTTT. Translated, it gives CASSVGPGTEAFF. This chain joins TRBV9 and TRBJ1-1; no clear D. The CDR3 totals 13 residues. The germline gives CDR1 SGDLS, CDR2 YYNGEE. V was shortened by 0 bases and J by 4 bases, with 7 bases between the two germline ends.

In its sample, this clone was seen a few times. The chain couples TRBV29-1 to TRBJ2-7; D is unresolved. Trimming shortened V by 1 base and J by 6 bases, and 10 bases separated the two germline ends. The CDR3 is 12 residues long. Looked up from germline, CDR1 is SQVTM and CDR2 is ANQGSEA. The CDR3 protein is CSVEGQVGEQYF. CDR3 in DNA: TGCAGCGTTGAAGGTCAGGTAGGCGAGCAGTACTTC.

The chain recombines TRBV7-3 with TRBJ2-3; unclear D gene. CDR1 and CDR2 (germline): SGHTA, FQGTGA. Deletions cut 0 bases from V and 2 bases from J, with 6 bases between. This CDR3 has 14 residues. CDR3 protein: CASSLTSYTDTQYF. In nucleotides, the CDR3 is TGTGCCAGCAGCTTAACTAGCTACACAGATACGCAGTATTTT.

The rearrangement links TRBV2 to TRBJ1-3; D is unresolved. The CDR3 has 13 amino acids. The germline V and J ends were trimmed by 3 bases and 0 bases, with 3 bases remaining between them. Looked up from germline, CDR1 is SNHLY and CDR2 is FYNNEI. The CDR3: CASSDFSGNTIYF. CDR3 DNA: TGTGCCAGCAGTGACTTCTCTGGAAACACCATATATTTT.

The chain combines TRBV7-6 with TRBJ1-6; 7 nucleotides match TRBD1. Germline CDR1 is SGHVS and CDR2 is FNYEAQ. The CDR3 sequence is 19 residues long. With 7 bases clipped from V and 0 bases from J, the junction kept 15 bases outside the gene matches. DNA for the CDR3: TGTGCCAGCACGCACAAAAGAAGACAGGGTGGCTCCTATAATTCACCCCTCCACTTT. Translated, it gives CASTHKRRQGGSYNSPLHF.

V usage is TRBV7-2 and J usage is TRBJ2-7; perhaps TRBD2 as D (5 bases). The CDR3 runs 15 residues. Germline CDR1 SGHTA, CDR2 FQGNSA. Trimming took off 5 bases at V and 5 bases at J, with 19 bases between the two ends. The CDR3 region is CASSPTPGSRHEQYF. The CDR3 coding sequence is TGTGCCAGCAGCCCTACACCGGGGTCCCGGCACGAGCAGTACTTC. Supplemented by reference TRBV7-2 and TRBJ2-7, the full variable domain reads GAGVSQSPSNKVTEKGKDVELRCDPISGHTALYWYRQSLGQGLEFLIYFQGNSAPDKSGLPSDRFSAERTGGSVSTLTIQRTQQEDSAVYLCASSPTPGSRHEQYFGPGTRLTVT.

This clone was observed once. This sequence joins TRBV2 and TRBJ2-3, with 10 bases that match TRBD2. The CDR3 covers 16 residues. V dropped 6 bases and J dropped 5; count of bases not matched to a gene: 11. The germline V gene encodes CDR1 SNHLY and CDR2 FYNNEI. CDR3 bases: TGTGCCAGCAGGAGGGGGCTAGCGGGGGATATAGATACGCAGTATTTT. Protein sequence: CASRRGLAGDIDTQYF. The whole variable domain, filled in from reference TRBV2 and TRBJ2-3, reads EPEVTQTPSHQVTQMGQEVILRCVPISNHLYFYWYRQILGQKVEFLVSFYNNEISEKSEIFDDQFSVERPDGSNFTLKIRSTKLEDSAMYFCASRRGLAGDIDTQYFGPGTRLTVL.

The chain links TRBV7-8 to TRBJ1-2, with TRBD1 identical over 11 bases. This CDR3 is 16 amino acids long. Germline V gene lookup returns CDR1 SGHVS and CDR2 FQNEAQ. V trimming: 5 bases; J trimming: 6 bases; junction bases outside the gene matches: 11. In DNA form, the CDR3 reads TGTGCCAGCAGCGTCGGCGGACAGGGGGCGAAGGATGGCTACACCTTC. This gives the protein CASSVGGQGAKDGYTF.

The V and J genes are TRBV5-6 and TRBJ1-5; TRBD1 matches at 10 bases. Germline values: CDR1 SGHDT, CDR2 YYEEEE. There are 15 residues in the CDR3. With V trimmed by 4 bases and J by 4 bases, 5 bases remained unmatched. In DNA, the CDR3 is TGTGCCAGCAGCCCGGGACAGGGGCTAAATCAGCCCCAGCATTTT. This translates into CASSPGQGLNQPQHF. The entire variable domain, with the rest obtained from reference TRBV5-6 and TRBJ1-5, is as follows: DAGVTQSPTHLIKTRGQQVTLRCSPKSGHDTVSWYQQALGQGPQFIFQYYEEEERQRGNFPDRFSGHQFPNYSSELNVNALLLGDSALYLCASSPGQGLNQPQHFGDGTRLSIL.